One T cell receptor (beta chain) is described in this entry. The antigen remains undetermined. Other DNA sequences within the sample encode an identical CDR3. The CDR3 is 13 amino acids. Germline V gene lookup returns CDR1 KGHDR and CDR2 SFDVKD. V was pared by 3 bases and J by 6 bases, with 8 bases between. This entry is derived from a study of T cell responses to AZD1222 COVID-19 vaccine. Findings of the study overall: Spike-specific TCR breadth and depth grew following two AZD1222 doses. Reports indicate that nearly half of spike-specific TCRs are directed at unmutated variant regions. Clonal diversity was possibly underestimated, and white British individuals and females predominated among donors.

The protocol was immunoSEQ multiplex PCR, while the TCRdb copy is restricted to in-frame clones and leaves out a portion. The sample holds around 60,000 clones; around 81% are singletons and the top ten take roughly 25%. The sequence was collected from an adult who received the AZD1222 COVID-19 vaccine. This chain connects TRBV24-1 to TRBJ2-1; D not certain. The specimen was peripheral blood, collected 28 days after the second AZD1222 dose. The CDR3 DNA reads TGTGCCACCAGTGATCCGCCTAGCAATGAGCAGTTCTTC. Encoded protein: CATSDPPSNEQFF.